This TCR beta chain was documented in a study of control samples from healthy donors and cancer patients. Germline V lookup: CDR1 LGHDT, CDR2 YNNKEL (reference sequence). Trimming shortened V by 5 bases and J by 0 bases, and 8 bases separated the two germline ends. This CDR3 has 14 residues. TCRdb's table, derived via immunoSEQ multiplex PCR, lists solely in-frame clones and lacks some. The profile shows some 120,000 clones, approximately 92% of them singletons. The sequencing sample was made of blood. The chain employs TRBV3-1 (or the pseudogene TRBV3-2) and TRBJ1-5; the D is unclear. This sequence was found in a man aged 18 to 29 in good health. The CDR3 DNA follows: TGTGCCAGCAGCAGAGGTTCTAGCAATCAGCCCCAGCATTTT. It yields the protein CASSRGSSNQPQHF.